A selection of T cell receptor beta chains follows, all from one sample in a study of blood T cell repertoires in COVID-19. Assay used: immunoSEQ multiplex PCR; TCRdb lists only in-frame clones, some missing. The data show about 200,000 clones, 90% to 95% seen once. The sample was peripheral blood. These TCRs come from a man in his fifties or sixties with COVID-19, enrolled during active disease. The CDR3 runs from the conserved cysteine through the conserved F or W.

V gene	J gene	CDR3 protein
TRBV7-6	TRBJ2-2	CASSLPSMPAAGELFF
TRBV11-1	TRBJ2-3	CASSLAGVSTDTQYF
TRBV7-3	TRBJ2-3	CASSLRSGGPTDTQYF
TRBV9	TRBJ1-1	CASSVGQGASTEAFF
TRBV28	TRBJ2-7	CASSGGLAGVFYEQYF
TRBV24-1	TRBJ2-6	CATEEGGSGANVLTF
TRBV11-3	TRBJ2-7	CASSFGQTYEQYF
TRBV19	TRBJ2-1	CASRGSGYNEQFF
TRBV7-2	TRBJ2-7	CASSAQGPHGWEQYF
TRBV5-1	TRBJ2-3	CASSFASGGTSTDTQYF
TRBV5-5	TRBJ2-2	CASSRDYLNTGELFF
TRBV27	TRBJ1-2	CASSNRQEPYGYTF
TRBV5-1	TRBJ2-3	CASSQPGTTTVTQYF
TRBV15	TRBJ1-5	CATSTQGRQPQHF
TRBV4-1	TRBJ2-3	CASSQNLGAGGRTDTQYF
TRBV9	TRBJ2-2	CASSARDRDTGELFF
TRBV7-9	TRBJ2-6	CASSSQGGTGGRANVLTF
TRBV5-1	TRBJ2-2	CASSLGAGELFF
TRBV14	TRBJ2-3	CASSRDRGRTDTQYF
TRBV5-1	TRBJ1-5	CASSSGTGGNQPQHF
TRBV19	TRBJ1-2	CASSHGQGNYGYTF
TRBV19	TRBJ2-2	CASSSQGAGGELFF
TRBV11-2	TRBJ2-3	CASSRTSGSVDTQYF
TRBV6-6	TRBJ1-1	CASIRTGGTEAFF
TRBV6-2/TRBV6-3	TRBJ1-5	CASSPQGGPYSNQPQHF
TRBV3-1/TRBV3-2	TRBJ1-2	CASSQAAGPYGYTF
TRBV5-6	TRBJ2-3	CASSLVRGTDTQYF
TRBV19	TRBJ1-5	CATRFRGNQPQHF
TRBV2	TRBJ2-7	CASSVTYEQYF
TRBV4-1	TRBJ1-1	CASSQSGQGRNTEAFF
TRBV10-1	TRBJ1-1	CASSGQTYTEAFF